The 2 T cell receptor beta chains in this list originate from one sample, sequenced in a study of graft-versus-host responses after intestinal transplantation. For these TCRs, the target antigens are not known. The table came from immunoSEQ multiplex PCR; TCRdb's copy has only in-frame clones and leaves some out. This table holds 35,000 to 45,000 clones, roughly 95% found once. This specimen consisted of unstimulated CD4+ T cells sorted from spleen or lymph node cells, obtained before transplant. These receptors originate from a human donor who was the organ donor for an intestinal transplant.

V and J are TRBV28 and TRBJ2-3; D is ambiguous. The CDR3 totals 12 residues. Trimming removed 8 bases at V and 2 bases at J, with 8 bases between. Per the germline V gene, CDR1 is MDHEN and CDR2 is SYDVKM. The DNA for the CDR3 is TGTGCCAGCGGGGTTTCCACAGATACGCAGTATTTT. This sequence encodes CASGVSTDTQYF.

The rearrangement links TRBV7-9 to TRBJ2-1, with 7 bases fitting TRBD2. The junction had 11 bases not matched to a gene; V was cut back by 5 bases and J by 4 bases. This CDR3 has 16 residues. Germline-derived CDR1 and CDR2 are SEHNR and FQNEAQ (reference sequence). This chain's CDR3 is CASSLRLALSYNEQFF. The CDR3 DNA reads TGTGCCAGCAGCCTCCGACTAGCCCTCTCTTACAATGAGCAGTTCTTC.